This T cell receptor (beta chain) was observed in a study of T cells in localized non-small cell lung cancer. A remark on this clone: Its specificity is unknown.

The V end was cut by 5 bases, the J end by 2 bases, with 13 bases between. This CDR3 contains 14 residues. Germline CDR1 is ENHRY and CDR2 is SYGVKD. Findings and caveats of the study: Greater T cell density in blood accompanied longer overall survival. Uninvolved adjacent lung, not tumor, had the highest T cell clonality.

Produced via immunoSEQ multiplex PCR; TCRdb's table is partial and in-frame only. The data contain around 140,000 clones, about 89% of them singletons. This sequence originates from a female donor at least 60 years old with stage I lung adenocarcinoma. Source: peripheral blood, taken before any cancer treatment. This chain joins TRBV10-3 and TRBJ2-7; D may be TRBD2 (6 bases). CDR3 sequence reads: CAISPQAGTYEQYF. CDR3 DNA: TGTGCCATCAGTCCCCAAGCGGGTACCTACGAGCAGTACTTC.